This passage covers 3 T cell receptor beta chains from one sample sequenced in a study of human T cells and chemical hapten exposure. Time point: pre-sensitization, week 0. The treatment was: therapeutic diphenylcyclopropenone sensitization with weekly scalp DPC. TCRdb called the RACE reads again in MiXCR, with one record for every CDR3 protein. The sample lists more than 100,000 distinct CDR3 sequences, approximately 12% occurring once. The input for sequencing was whole blood, taken in connection with sensitization to the hapten diphenylcyclopropenone (DPC). The receptors stem from a woman between 18 and 30 years old with alopecia areata. Some clones in this sample may be carry-over from other donors' samples.

V and J are TRBV6-2 or TRBV6-3 and TRBJ2-3; no definite D call. CDR1 is MNHEY, CDR2 SVGEGT, per germline. This CDR3 contains 12 residues. V shed 1 base and J shed 5 bases, with 4 bases lying between them. The CDR3 DNA reads as TGTGCCAGCAGTTACTTGGAAGATACGCAGTATTTT. It encodes CASSYLEDTQYF.

The chain couples TRBV10-3 to TRBJ2-7, with TRBD1 identical over 7 bases. Looked up from germline, CDR1 is ENHRY and CDR2 is SYGVKD. The CDR3 covers 14 residues. J was trimmed by 2 bases and V by 3 bases; bases with no gene match: 4. The CDR3 spells CAISDLDRTYEQYF. Written as DNA, the CDR3 is TGTGCCATCAGTGATCTGGACAGGACCTACGAGCAGTACTTC.

At least ten counts were recorded for this clonotype. The chain couples TRBV12-3 or TRBV12-4 to TRBJ2-2; unclear D gene. This CDR3 region has 14 residues. Trimming stripped 3 bases from V and 5 bases from J, with 10 bases between. The CDR3 DNA sequence: TGTGCCAGCAGTTTCGTTAGTGAAACCGGGGAGCTGTTTTTT. Amino acids: CASSFVSETGELFF.